Shown below are 10 T cell receptor beta chains from a single sample sequenced in a study of blood T cell repertoires in COVID-19. TCRdb's copy holds only in-frame clones and misses some; the assay was immunoSEQ multiplex PCR. The data hold 100,000 or so clones, with about 80% observed a single time. Specimen: peripheral blood. These receptors were obtained from a man in his 70s with active or convalescent COVID-19.

This chain joins TRBV19 and TRBJ1-5; 7 bases fit TRBD1. This CDR3 region has 18 residues. V gave up 5 bases and J gave up 7 bases; unmatched junction bases: 20. Germline lookup yields CDR1 LNHDA and CDR2 SQIVND (reference sequence). The CDR3, as DNA: TGTGCCAGTAGTCGCTGGGGTGTCTTGACAGGGCAACAGCAGCCCCAGCATTTT. It translates to CASSRWGVLTGQQQPQHF.

The J gene is TRBJ2-7, the V gene TRBV19; the match to TRBD2 covers 8 bases. The CDR3 extends over 15 amino acids. The V gene's germline CDR1 is LNHDA and CDR2 SQIVND (reference sequence). Unmatched junction bases numbered 11, after V lost 7 bases and J lost 3 bases. The CDR3 DNA sequence: TGTGCCAGTACTCCCGGGGGCAGCGGGGGCTACGAGCAGTACTTC. The encoded protein is CASTPGGSGGYEQYF.

V and J are TRBV19 and TRBJ1-1; D may be TRBD1 (6 bases). CDR3 size: 16 residues. Trimming took off 5 bases at V and 1 base at J, with 17 bases between the two ends. Germline values: CDR1 LNHDA, CDR2 SQIVND (reference sequence). The CDR3 sequence is CASSVPGDRQNTEAFF. As DNA, the CDR3 is TGTGCCAGTAGTGTACCAGGGGACCGCCAGAACACTGAAGCTTTCTTT.

The chain uses TRBV6-2 or TRBV6-3 and TRBJ1-6; TRBD1 might be the D (6 bases). The CDR3 is 15 residues long. The germline CDR1 and CDR2 sequences are MNHEY and SVGEGT. The germline V and J ends were trimmed by 2 bases and 5 bases, with 10 bases remaining between them. The CDR3 DNA sequence: TGTGCCAGCAGTTACACGGGACACAATAATTCACCCCTCCACTTT. Its protein product is CASSYTGHNNSPLHF.

This clone was observed a single time. The V call is TRBV19, the J call TRBJ1-4; TRBD1 aligns across 9 bases. The germline V gene encodes CDR1 LNHDA and CDR2 SQIVND (reference sequence). The CDR3 has 17 amino acids. V shed 0 bases, J shed 7 bases, and the junction held 9 bases outside the gene matches. As DNA, the CDR3 is TGTGCCAGTAGTATAGACATCACAGGGGGCCTCGGTGAAAAACTGTTTTTT. Translation: CASSIDITGGLGEKLFF.

The chain uses TRBV27 and TRBJ1-5; tentative D call: TRBD1 (5 bases). Germline loops: CDR1 MNHEY, CDR2 SMNVEV (reference sequence). CDR3 length: 14 residues. V shed 2 bases and J shed 4 bases, with 9 bases lying between them. This CDR3 reads CASSLGAANQPQHF. The CDR3 DNA reads TGTGCCAGCAGTTTAGGGGCAGCTAATCAGCCCCAGCATTTT.

The chain links TRBV5-6 to TRBJ1-5, with 10 bases matching TRBD1. The length of the CDR3 is 14 residues. CDR1 and CDR2 (germline): SGHDT, YYEEEE. The ends lost 4 bases at V and 5 bases at J; junction bases unmatched: 3. CDR3 sequence reads: CASSLGTGDQPQHF. The CDR3 region has the DNA TGTGCCAGCAGCCTGGGGACAGGGGATCAGCCCCAGCATTTT.

This clone was recorded once. CDR3 loop: CASSTQDRGGTGELFF. CDR3 coding DNA: TGTGCCAGCAGCACCCAAGACAGGGGTGGCACCGGGGAGCTGTTTTTT. The V gene is TRBV9, the J gene TRBJ2-2; 8 positions agree with TRBD1. This CDR3 is 16 amino acids long. CDR1 SGDLS and CDR2 YYNGEE come from the germline V gene. Trimming took 4 bases from V and 4 from J; bases not matched to a gene: 9.

This chain joins TRBV5-1 and TRBJ2-4, with TRBD1 matching over 7 bases. The CDR3 is 14 residues long. Per the germline V gene, CDR1 is SGHRS and CDR2 is YFSETQ. Trimming took 0 bases from V and 5 from J; bases not matched to a gene: 2. In DNA, the CDR3 is TGCGCCAGCAGCTTGGGGGGACAGCAAAACATTCAGTACTTC. Its protein is CASSLGGQQNIQYF.

The chain combines TRBV10-3 with TRBJ1-1; D gene ambiguous. Between the trimmed V and J ends, which lost 10 bases and 1 base, there was a span of 10 bases. The CDR3 sequence is 12 residues long. CDR1 and CDR2 (germline): ENHRY, SYGVKD. CDR3 amino acids: CATVGGNTEAFF. For the CDR3, the DNA is TGTGCCACCGTAGGAGGGAACACTGAAGCTTTCTTT.